The entry below describes one TCR beta chain. The antigen remains undetermined. Germline CDR1 is SGHRS and CDR2 is YFSETQ. CDR3 size: 15 residues. The ends were cut back, 2 bases at V and 4 bases at J, with 16 bases in the middle. Over chemoradiotherapy, repertoires were sampled more than once. The data stem from a study of chemoradiotherapy in HPV16-positive cancers. Data came from immunoSEQ multiplex PCR; TCRdb stores just in-frame clones and leaves some out. The data contain over a thousand clones, around 93% of them seen just once; the ten biggest clones take up under 7.5%. Broader study findings: In HPV16-positive patients, HPV-responsive T-cell expansion tracked better recurrence-free survival. Candidate HPV-specific clones and E7-related TCR motifs grew in tumor during treatment. The functional HPV-specific definition rests on just a couple of HPV16-positive patients.

V usage is TRBV5-1 and J usage is TRBJ2-7; no definite D call. The sample here was tumor tissue, taken from a patient who underwent chemoradiotherapy. The origin of this receptor is a human donor with HPV-associated anogenital cancer. This chain's CDR3 is CASSLIRPPPYEQYF. CDR3 sequence (DNA): TGCGCCAGCAGCTTAATCCGACCACCACCTTACGAGCAGTACTTC. Together with reference TRBV5-1 and TRBJ2-7, the CDR3 gives the full variable domain: KAGVTQTPRYLIKTRGQQVTLSCSPISGHRSVSWYQQTPGQGLQFLFEYFSETQRNKGNFPGRFSGRQFSNSRSEMNVSTLELGDSALYLCASSLIRPPPYEQYFGPGTRLTVT.